This T cell receptor (beta chain) emerged from a study of T cell clonality in common variable immunodeficiency. Heparinized whole blood, roughly 5 to 8 ml, came from each donor. This clone showed up many times. Its antigen is not identified. Relative to the germline gene, one junction end is altered; a read error may explain this. The read comes to an end 3 residues before the CDR3 does, leaving the germline J gene to fill in the end. Findings and caveats of the study: What drives increased CVID clonality needs T cell subpopulation sequencing. CVID subjects showed higher TCRbeta clonality than healthy controls.

Assay: immunoSEQ multiplex PCR; the TCRdb copy retains only in-frame clones and omits some. The sample includes tens of thousands of clones, none of them occurring once. The CDR3 consists of 13 residues. Germline CDR1 and CDR2: DFQATT and SNEGSKA (reference sequence). The receptor comes from a person aged 18-69 years in good health. Material: peripheral blood mononuclear cells. The chain is built from TRBV20-1 and TRBJ2-2; 9 positions match TRBD1. The CDR3 here is CSAYRGQTGGLFF. The DNA read from the CDR3 is TGCAGTGCTTACAGGGGGCAGACCGGGGGG.